The 25 T cell receptor beta chains presented below share a single source sample, sequenced in a study of T cell responses to AZD1222 COVID-19 vaccine. TCRdb keeps only in-frame clones here, not all; method: immunoSEQ multiplex PCR. The sample includes over 140,000 clones, approximately 92% of them seen just once. The source was peripheral blood, collected on day 0 of AZD1222 vaccination. These receptors all come from an adult in good health.

V usage is TRBV5-4 and J usage is TRBJ1-2; D may be TRBD1 (5 bases). Germline V lookup: CDR1 SGHNT, CDR2 YYREEE (reference sequence). The V and J ends lost 0 bases and 4 bases respectively, with 10 bases between them. The CDR3 consists of 14 residues. DNA for the CDR3: TGTGCCAGCAGCTTGGGAGGGGCCCCCTATGGCTACACCTTC. Its protein is CASSLGGAPYGYTF. Full variable domain (remainder filled in from reference TRBV5-4 and TRBJ1-2): ETGVTQSPTHLIKTRGQQVTLRCSSQSGHNTVSWYQQALGQGPQFIFQYYREEENGRGNFPPRFSGLQFPNYSSELNVNALELDDSALYLCASSLGGAPYGYTFGSGTRLTVV.

CDR3 nucleotide sequence: TGTGCCAGCAGTTTAAGTGGGGCGGTAAACATTCAGTACTTC. As protein: CASSLSGAVNIQYF. This chain connects TRBV28 to TRBJ2-4; D possibly corresponds to TRBD1 (5 bases). CDR3 length: 14 amino acids. Germline loops: CDR1 MDHEN, CDR2 SYDVKM. V lost 2 bases to trimming and J lost 6 bases, with 11 bases between them.

This clone is a singleton in its sample. The V gene is TRBV7-2, the J gene TRBJ2-1; no firm D call. The CDR3 sequence is 15 residues long. Germline V gene data show CDR1 as SGHTA and CDR2 as FQGNSA. The V end lost 3 bases, the J end lost 8 bases, and 17 bases lay between the germline ends. The CDR3 DNA sequence: TGTGCCAGCAGCTTCAGGCCCCTGCGGCGAGATGAGCAGTTCTTC. This translates into CASSFRPLRRDEQFF.

The chain has TRBV7-2 and TRBJ1-1; D uncertain. Germline loops: CDR1 SGHTA, CDR2 FQGNSA. Trimming took 4 bases from V and 4 from J, leaving 13 bases between them. The CDR3 totals 14 residues. As DNA, the CDR3 is TGTGCCAGCAGCTATGCCGGGTGGAGCACTGAAGCTTTCTTT. It codes for CASSYAGWSTEAFF.

The chain couples TRBV14 to TRBJ2-4, with 14 bases fitting TRBD2. The CDR3 has 19 residues. Germline lookup yields CDR1 SGHDN and CDR2 FVKESK. Trimming removed 0 bases from V and 0 bases from J; junction bases left unmatched: 4. Written as DNA, the CDR3 is TGTGCCAGCAGCCAAGAAGGGACTAGCGGGAGCCTAGCCAAAAACATTCAGTACTTC. Its translation: CASSQEGTSGSLAKNIQYF.

The chain combines TRBV5-1 with TRBJ2-7; possible D gene TRBD1, 6 bases. This CDR3 region has 14 residues. Germline CDR1 and CDR2: SGHRS and YFSETQ. Trimming removed 0 bases from V and 3 bases from J, with 10 bases in between. CDR3 loop: CASSLGTANYEQYF. The CDR3 nucleotides read TGCGCCAGCAGCTTGGGGACAGCGAACTACGAGCAGTACTTC.

V gene TRBV6-5 combines with J gene TRBJ1-2, with 12 bases identical to TRBD1. V trimming: 4 bases; J trimming: 4 bases; junction bases outside the gene matches: 4. CDR3 length: 15 residues. Per germline, CDR1 MNHEY and CDR2 SVGAGI. CDR3 bases: TGTGCCAGCAGTTCCGGGACAGGGGGCAGCTATGGCTACACCTTC. Its protein is CASSSGTGGSYGYTF.

This clone was seen more than once but under ten times. The CDR3 region has the DNA TGTGCCAGCAGTCCCTGGCGGGATACGCAGTATTTT. Its translation is CASSPWRDTQYF. V gene TRBV12-3 or TRBV12-4 combines with J gene TRBJ2-3; D gene ambiguous. The CDR3 runs 12 residues. V shed 5 bases and J shed 6 bases, with 9 bases lying between them.

This rearrangement joins TRBV28 to TRBJ2-3, with 8 positions matching TRBD2. Germline assignment: CDR1 MDHEN and CDR2 SYDVKM. The V gene end was trimmed by 5 bases and the J gene end by 4 bases; junction bases not matched to a gene: 11. The CDR3 is made up of 16 amino acids. CDR3 amino acids: CASSAQSGRVPDTQYF. Written as DNA, the CDR3 is TGTGCCAGCAGTGCCCAGAGCGGGAGAGTCCCAGATACGCAGTATTTT.

This chain uses TRBV5-1 with TRBJ2-3, with D tentatively TRBD1 (5 bases). With 4 bases removed from V and 4 bases from J, the gap between germline ends came to 13 bases. The CDR3 extends over 14 amino acids. Germline CDR1 reads SGHRS; CDR2 reads YFSETQ. In DNA, the CDR3 is TGCGCCAGCAGCCCTTGGGGCCTAGCAGATACGCAGTATTTT. Translated, it gives CASSPWGLADTQYF.

The genes are TRBV18 and TRBJ1-2; no firm D call. Germline CDR1 is KGHSH and CDR2 is LQKENI. With 4 bases removed from V and 1 base from J, the gap between germline ends came to 10 bases. The CDR3 sequence is 14 residues long. CDR3 sequence (DNA): TGTGCCAGCTCACAACAGAACTATAACTATGGCTACACCTTC. Translated: CASSQQNYNYGYTF.

This chain uses TRBV24-1 with TRBJ1-5, with 9 positions matching TRBD1. The CDR3 is 15 residues long. Germline V lookup: CDR1 KGHDR, CDR2 SFDVKD. V shed 11 bases and J 2 bases; nucleotides not matched to a gene: 9. CDR3: CAIGPRDRGNQPQHF. For the CDR3, the DNA is TGTGCCATAGGTCCCCGGGACAGGGGCAATCAGCCCCAGCATTTT.

The gene calls are TRBV10-1 and TRBJ1-4; D is undetermined. This CDR3 contains 15 residues. The V end lost 0 bases, the J end lost 5 bases, and 10 bases lay between the germline ends. Per germline, CDR1 WNHNN and CDR2 SYGVQD (reference sequence). CDR3 coding DNA: TGCGCCAGCAGTGAGTCGAGTGATCCCAATGAAAAACTGTTTTTT. It codes for CASSESSDPNEKLFF.

V and J are TRBV5-4 and TRBJ1-2; 7 bases agree with TRBD1. J was trimmed by 8 bases and V by 0 bases; bases with no gene match: 7. Germline V lookup: CDR1 SGHNT, CDR2 YYREEE (reference sequence). The CDR3 has 14 amino acids. The CDR3 bases are TGTGCCAGCAGCTTGGGACAGGGAGTCGGGGGCTACACCTTC. It is translated as CASSLGQGVGGYTF.

The chain combines TRBV12-3 or TRBV12-4 with TRBJ1-1, with a possible D match to TRBD1 (5 bases). CDR3 length equals 13 residues. Deletions cut 5 bases from V and 2 bases from J, with 9 bases between. This chain's CDR3 is CASSPTANTEAFF. The CDR3 coding sequence is TGTGCCAGCAGTCCGACAGCTAACACTGAAGCTTTCTTT.

This chain connects TRBV4-2 to TRBJ1-1; TRBD1 aligns across 8 bases. The CDR3 runs 14 residues. Per the germline V gene, CDR1 is LGHNA and CDR2 is YNFKEQ. V lost 1 base, J lost 7 bases, and 5 bases stayed unmatched. The CDR3 here is CASSQVGTGIEAFF. The DNA for the CDR3 is TGTGCCAGCAGCCAAGTCGGGACAGGCATTGAAGCTTTCTTT.

The chain recombines TRBV19 with TRBJ2-1; the D gene could be TRBD1 or TRBD2 (7 bases each). V lost 7 bases and J 0 bases, leaving 25 bases between the germline ends. This CDR3 has 19 amino acids. Germline V gene lookup returns CDR1 LNHDA and CDR2 SQIVND (reference sequence). CDR3 sequence: CASKGGVRGSPSSYNEQFF. CDR3 DNA: TGTGCCAGTAAGGGAGGGGTCAGGGGGTCTCCGAGCTCCTACAATGAGCAGTTCTTC.

The chain is built from TRBV5-4 and TRBJ2-7; TRBD2 matches at 11 bases. V lost 1 base, J lost 3 bases, and 3 bases stayed unmatched. Per the germline V gene, CDR1 is SGHNT and CDR2 is YYREEE (reference sequence). The CDR3 is made up of 15 amino acids. The CDR3 is CASSLSTSGSYEQYF. DNA for the CDR3: TGTGCCAGCAGCTTGTCCACTAGCGGGAGCTACGAGCAGTACTTC.

V usage is TRBV6-1 and J usage is TRBJ1-5; D call uncertain. V gave up 2 bases and J gave up 5 bases, with 10 bases separating them. The CDR3 extends over 14 amino acids. The V gene's germline CDR1 is MNHNS and CDR2 SASEGT. The CDR3 nucleotides are TGTGCCAGCAGTGAATTCACACTGGATCAGCCCCAGCATTTT. This gives the protein CASSEFTLDQPQHF.

The chain is built from TRBV7-9 and TRBJ2-1, with D possibly TRBD2 on 6 matching bases. Germline V gene lookup returns CDR1 SEHNR and CDR2 FQNEAQ (reference sequence). The CDR3 runs 14 residues. Trimming removed 1 base at V and 7 bases at J, with 11 bases between. The CDR3 DNA follows: TGTGCCAGCAGCTTAGGTCTAGCGCGAAATGAGCAGTTCTTC. Its protein product is CASSLGLARNEQFF.

This chain uses TRBV10-2 with TRBJ1-6, with a tentative D call TRBD1 (6 bases). The germline V gene encodes CDR1 WSHSY and CDR2 SAAADI. Trimming left V 2 bases short and J 1 base short, with 15 bases between. The CDR3 runs to 18 residues. For the CDR3, the DNA is TGCGCCAGCAGTGAGGGGGGGGCCGCCCGGTCCTATAATTCACCCCTCCACTTT. This sequence encodes CASSEGGAARSYNSPLHF.

The rearrangement joins TRBV5-1 to TRBJ2-1; D unresolved. The CDR3 runs to 15 residues. V gave up 4 bases and J gave up 0 bases, with 11 bases separating them. In germline, CDR1 is SGHRS, CDR2 YFSETQ. CDR3 DNA sequence: TGCGCCAGCAGCCGGTTGGTCAGCTCCTACAATGAGCAGTTCTTC. Translation gives CASSRLVSSYNEQFF.

The chain is built from TRBV19 and TRBJ1-3; the D is unclear. This CDR3 is 17 amino acids long. Trimming took 3 bases from V and 0 from J, leaving 15 bases between them. The germline V gene has CDR1 LNHDA and CDR2 SQIVND (reference sequence). Written as DNA, the CDR3 is TGTGCCAGTAGTATCCTGTTTTCCTCGAGCTCTGGAAACACCATATATTTT. The encoded protein is CASSILFSSSSGNTIYF.

This chain links TRBV27 with TRBJ2-1; 11 bases align to TRBD2. The V segment lost 5 bases and the J segment 7 bases; nucleotides outside the gene matches: 10. CDR1 MNHEY and CDR2 SMNVEV come from the germline V gene (reference sequence). CDR3 length: 16 amino acids. The CDR3 reads CASSPLTSGSRNEQFF. As DNA, the CDR3 is TGTGCCAGCAGTCCCCTTACTAGCGGGAGTAGGAATGAGCAGTTCTTC.

This clone was seen only a few times. The V call is TRBV15, the J call TRBJ2-1; 7 nucleotides agree with TRBD1. The germline V gene has CDR1 LNHNV and CDR2 YYDKDF (reference sequence). There are 15 residues in the CDR3. V trimming: 1 base; J trimming: 4 bases; junction bases outside the gene matches: 4. CDR3 region: CATSRVGGRYNEQFF. For the CDR3, the DNA is TGTGCCACCAGCAGAGTAGGGGGCAGGTACAATGAGCAGTTCTTC.